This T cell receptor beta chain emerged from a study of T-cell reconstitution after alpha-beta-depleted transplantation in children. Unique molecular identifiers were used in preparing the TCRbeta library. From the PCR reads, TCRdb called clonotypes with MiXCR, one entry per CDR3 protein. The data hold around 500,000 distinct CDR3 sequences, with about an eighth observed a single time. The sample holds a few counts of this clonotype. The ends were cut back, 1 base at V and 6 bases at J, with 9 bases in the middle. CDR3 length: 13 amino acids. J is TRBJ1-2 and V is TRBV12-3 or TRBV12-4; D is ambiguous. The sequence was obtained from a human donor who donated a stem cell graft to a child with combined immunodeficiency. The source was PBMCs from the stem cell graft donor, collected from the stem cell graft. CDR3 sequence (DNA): TGTGCCAGCAGTTTAGGGGGATACAATGGCTACACCTTC. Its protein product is CASSLGGYNGYTF.